These T cell receptor beta chains were read from a single sample in a study of response to subunit inactivated influenza vaccine. Via MiXCR, TCRdb re-called the RT-PCR reads, giving one row per CDR3 protein. The table shows about 700,000 distinct CDR3 sequences, with approximately 15% occurring only once. The sequencing used PBMCs from blood, collected 14 to 15 days before vaccination. Every receptor here comes from a man between 45 and 60 years old who received an inactivated influenza vaccine. Both conserved end residues are part of each CDR3. Fields, in order: J gene, D gene, V gene, clone size, CDR3 protein, CDR3 DNA. The D gene is left open where the match is weak. Expanded clones get a size class; other rows say once, few or many, or leave the size out.

j_call: TRBJ2-7
d_call: .
v_call: TRBV10-3
clone_size: many
cdr3_aa: CAISESGTRGSYEQYF
cdr3_nt: TGTGCCATCAGTGAGTCCGGGACCCGAGGTTCCTACGAGCAGTACTTC

j_call: TRBJ1-1
d_call: .
v_call: TRBV20-1
clone_size: .
cdr3_aa: CSAIDLNTEAFF
cdr3_nt: TGCAGTGCTATCGACCTGAACACTGAAGCTTTCTTT

j_call: TRBJ2-7
d_call: .
v_call: TRBV5-6
clone_size: .
cdr3_aa: CASSPKGLSGYEQYF
cdr3_nt: TGTGCCAGCAGCCCTAAGGGCCTATCGGGCTACGAGCAGTACTTC

j_call: TRBJ1-5
d_call: .
v_call: TRBV30
clone_size: .
cdr3_aa: CAWSPGPGSTAQHF
cdr3_nt: TGTGCCTGGAGCCCCGGCCCCGGGAGCACGGCCCAGCATTTT

j_call: TRBJ2-3
d_call: .
v_call: TRBV5-5
clone_size: many
cdr3_aa: CASRRGWAVGSTDTQYF
cdr3_nt: TGTGCCAGCAGAAGGGGATGGGCCGTAGGGAGCACAGATACGCAGTATTTT

j_call: TRBJ1-2
d_call: .
v_call: TRBV28
clone_size: .
cdr3_aa: CASRLRDSLGYTF
cdr3_nt: TGTGCCAGCAGGCTCAGGGATTCTTTGGGCTACACCTTC

j_call: TRBJ1-2
d_call: TRBD1
v_call: TRBV12-3/TRBV12-4
clone_size: .
cdr3_aa: CATGTGGFGYTF
cdr3_nt: TGTGCCACCGGGACAGGGGGCTTTGGCTACACCTTC

j_call: TRBJ1-3
d_call: .
v_call: TRBV18
clone_size: few
cdr3_aa: CASSPDGSSGNTIYF
cdr3_nt: TGTGCCAGCTCTCCCGACGGGAGCTCTGGAAACACCATATATTTT

j_call: TRBJ2-7
d_call: .
v_call: TRBV5-8
clone_size: few
cdr3_aa: CASSFIQDSNTSYEQYF
cdr3_nt: TGTGCCAGCAGCTTTATACAGGATTCAAACACCTCCTACGAGCAGTACTTC

j_call: TRBJ2-1
d_call: TRBD1
v_call: TRBV20-1
clone_size: few
cdr3_aa: CSARGDRVERNEQFF
cdr3_nt: TGCAGTGCTAGGGGGGACAGGGTGGAAAGGAATGAGCAGTTCTTC

j_call: TRBJ2-7
d_call: .
v_call: TRBV7-9
clone_size: .
cdr3_aa: CASSRLLERAYEQYF
cdr3_nt: TGTGCCAGCAGCCGGCTGCTGGAGCGAGCCTACGAGCAGTACTTC

j_call: TRBJ1-1
d_call: .
v_call: TRBV7-2
clone_size: .
cdr3_aa: CASIRGTAMNTEAFF
cdr3_nt: TGTGCCAGCATCCGAGGTACGGCTATGAACACTGAAGCTTTCTTT

j_call: TRBJ1-1
d_call: .
v_call: TRBV6-2/TRBV6-3
clone_size: few
cdr3_aa: CASSYTSFANTEAFF
cdr3_nt: TGTGCCAGCAGTTACACCTCCTTTGCGAACACTGAAGCTTTCTTT

j_call: TRBJ1-6
d_call: .
v_call: TRBV7-9
clone_size: few
cdr3_aa: CASSPPGDNSPLHF
cdr3_nt: TGTGCCAGCAGCCCGCCGGGGGATAATTCACCCCTCCACTTT

j_call: TRBJ1-3
d_call: .
v_call: TRBV6-1
clone_size: many
cdr3_aa: CASSKGLSGNTIYF
cdr3_nt: TGTGCCAGCAGTAAGGGCCTCTCTGGAAACACCATATATTTT

j_call: TRBJ2-5
d_call: .
v_call: TRBV10-3
clone_size: .
cdr3_aa: CAISESGGTETQYF
cdr3_nt: TGTGCCATCAGTGAGTCTGGGGGTACGGAGACCCAGTACTTC

j_call: TRBJ2-5
d_call: .
v_call: TRBV6-2/TRBV6-3
clone_size: .
cdr3_aa: CASSYPGHYQETQYF
cdr3_nt: TGTGCCAGCAGTTATCCGGGACACTATCAAGAGACCCAGTACTTC

j_call: TRBJ2-5
d_call: .
v_call: TRBV15
clone_size: many
cdr3_aa: CATSWGRKVQETQYF
cdr3_nt: TGTGCCACCAGCTGGGGACGGAAGGTTCAAGAGACCCAGTACTTC

j_call: TRBJ2-5
d_call: .
v_call: TRBV4-3
clone_size: .
cdr3_aa: CASSYTLESQETQYF
cdr3_nt: TGCGCCAGCAGCTACACCCTGGAGAGTCAAGAGACCCAGTACTTC

j_call: TRBJ2-1
d_call: .
v_call: TRBV14
clone_size: .
cdr3_aa: CASSDYRTLYNEQFF
cdr3_nt: TGTGCCAGCAGCGACTACCGTACCCTCTACAATGAGCAGTTCTTC

j_call: TRBJ2-7
d_call: .
v_call: TRBV5-1
clone_size: .
cdr3_aa: CASSLGQASSYEQYF
cdr3_nt: TGCGCCAGCAGCTTGGGACAGGCGAGCTCCTACGAGCAGTACTTC

j_call: TRBJ2-3
d_call: TRBD1
v_call: TRBV7-7
clone_size: .
cdr3_aa: CASSRGQSPTDTQYF
cdr3_nt: TGTGCTAGCAGCCGGGGACAGAGTCCTACAGATACGCAGTATTTT

j_call: TRBJ2-2
d_call: .
v_call: TRBV12-3/TRBV12-4
clone_size: .
cdr3_aa: CASRSATGELFF
cdr3_nt: TGTGCCAGCAGGTCGGCAACCGGGGAGCTGTTTTTT

j_call: TRBJ1-1
d_call: TRBD1
v_call: TRBV7-2
clone_size: many
cdr3_aa: CASSLTGFEPFF
cdr3_nt: TGTGCCAGCAGCCTGACAGGGTTCGAACCTTTCTTT

j_call: TRBJ1-1
d_call: .
v_call: TRBV5-1
clone_size: .
cdr3_aa: CASSWPDRNTEAFF
cdr3_nt: TGCGCCAGCAGCTGGCCTGACAGGAACACTGAAGCTTTCTTT

j_call: TRBJ1-5
d_call: .
v_call: TRBV6-1
clone_size: few
cdr3_aa: CASSLRPISNQPQHF
cdr3_nt: TGTGCCAGCAGCCTTCGACCGATTAGCAATCAGCCCCAGCATTTT

j_call: TRBJ2-7
d_call: .
v_call: TRBV5-6
clone_size: few
cdr3_aa: CASLTSPLKYF
cdr3_nt: TGTGCCAGCCTTACCTCCCCTCTAAAGTACTTC

j_call: TRBJ2-2
d_call: .
v_call: TRBV14
clone_size: few
cdr3_aa: CASSPGLTTGELCF
cdr3_nt: TGTGCCAGCAGCCCGGGACTCACTACCGGGGAGCTGTGTTTT

j_call: TRBJ2-5
d_call: .
v_call: TRBV11-2
clone_size: few
cdr3_aa: CASSLVAGLETQYF
cdr3_nt: TGTGCCAGCAGCTTAGTGGCGGGGTTAGAGACCCAGTACTTC

j_call: TRBJ2-7
d_call: TRBD2
v_call: TRBV5-6
clone_size: .
cdr3_aa: CASSSQTSRAYEQYF
cdr3_nt: TGTGCCAGCAGCTCGCAGACTAGCCGGGCCTACGAGCAGTACTTC

j_call: TRBJ2-3
d_call: .
v_call: TRBV5-1
clone_size: .
cdr3_aa: CASSFGSGTQYF
cdr3_nt: TGCGCCAGCAGTTTTGGGTCGGGTACGCAGTATTTT

j_call: TRBJ2-7
d_call: .
v_call: TRBV4-3
clone_size: .
cdr3_aa: CASSQGQGGGEQYF
cdr3_nt: TGCGCCAGCAGCCAAGGGCAGGGAGGGGGCGAGCAGTACTTC

j_call: TRBJ2-2
d_call: .
v_call: TRBV20-1
clone_size: few
cdr3_aa: CSAREYLRGGELFF
cdr3_nt: TGCAGTGCTAGAGAGTACCTACGGGGCGGGGAGCTGTTTTTT

j_call: TRBJ1-1
d_call: .
v_call: TRBV12-3/TRBV12-4
clone_size: many
cdr3_aa: CASSLLLNTEAFF
cdr3_nt: TGTGCCAGCAGTTTACTGTTGAACACTGAAGCTTTCTTT

j_call: TRBJ2-5
d_call: .
v_call: TRBV14
clone_size: .
cdr3_aa: CASSQDLGHFQETQYF
cdr3_nt: TGTGCCAGCAGCCAAGATTTGGGACATTTCCAAGAGACCCAGTACTTC

j_call: TRBJ2-5
d_call: .
v_call: TRBV7-9
clone_size: few
cdr3_aa: CASSLARVVQETQYF
cdr3_nt: TGTGCCAGCAGCCTCGCAAGAGTAGTCCAAGAGACCCAGTACTTC

j_call: TRBJ2-7
d_call: .
v_call: TRBV6-2/TRBV6-3
clone_size: .
cdr3_aa: CASSYSTAYEQYF
cdr3_nt: TGTGCCAGCAGTTACTCAACAGCCTACGAGCAGTACTTC

j_call: TRBJ2-5
d_call: .
v_call: TRBV4-1
clone_size: few
cdr3_aa: CASSQDPARQETQYF
cdr3_nt: TGCGCCAGCAGCCAAGATCCGGCGCGGCAAGAGACCCAGTACTTC

j_call: TRBJ1-1
d_call: .
v_call: TRBV5-1
clone_size: .
cdr3_aa: CASSPGGSPTEAFF
cdr3_nt: TGCGCCAGCAGCCCGGGCGGCAGCCCCACTGAAGCTTTCTTT

j_call: TRBJ2-2
d_call: TRBD2
v_call: TRBV29-1
clone_size: .
cdr3_aa: CSVEDRGGAGELFF
cdr3_nt: TGCAGCGTTGAAGATCGTGGGGGGGCCGGGGAGCTGTTTTTT

j_call: TRBJ1-2
d_call: .
v_call: TRBV7-9
clone_size: .
cdr3_aa: CASSRGQANYGYTF
cdr3_nt: TGTGCCAGCAGCCGAGGGCAAGCTAACTATGGCTACACCTTC

j_call: TRBJ2-5
d_call: TRBD1
v_call: TRBV29-1
clone_size: .
cdr3_aa: CSVTGTGLLQETQYF
cdr3_nt: TGCAGCGTAACCGGGACAGGATTGCTTCAAGAGACCCAGTACTTC

j_call: TRBJ1-3
d_call: TRBD1
v_call: TRBV7-9
clone_size: .
cdr3_aa: CASSFDRAFFGNTIYF
cdr3_nt: TGTGCCAGCAGCTTCGACAGGGCGTTTTTTGGAAACACCATATATTTT

j_call: TRBJ2-1
d_call: TRBD2
v_call: TRBV9
clone_size: many
cdr3_aa: CASSVAGTSGRYEQFF
cdr3_nt: TGTGCCAGCAGCGTAGCTGGGACTAGCGGGAGGTATGAGCAGTTCTTC

j_call: TRBJ2-1
d_call: TRBD2
v_call: TRBV20-1
clone_size: few
cdr3_aa: CSAKESSGVAYNEQFF
cdr3_nt: TGCAGTGCGAAGGAGTCTAGCGGGGTTGCCTACAATGAGCAGTTCTTC

j_call: TRBJ2-3
d_call: .
v_call: TRBV5-1
clone_size: few
cdr3_aa: CASSRGEFTDTQYF
cdr3_nt: TGCGCCAGCAGCAGGGGGGAATTTACAGATACGCAGTATTTT

j_call: TRBJ2-1
d_call: TRBD2
v_call: TRBV2
clone_size: many
cdr3_aa: CASSEEVLAASSYNEQFF
cdr3_nt: TGTGCCAGCAGTGAAGAGGTCCTAGCGGCTAGCTCCTACAATGAGCAGTTCTTC

j_call: TRBJ2-7
d_call: TRBD2
v_call: TRBV6-2/TRBV6-3
clone_size: .
cdr3_aa: CASSYGLAASYEQYF
cdr3_nt: TGTGCCAGCAGTTACGGACTAGCGGCCTCCTACGAGCAGTACTTC

j_call: TRBJ2-2
d_call: .
v_call: TRBV5-1
clone_size: .
cdr3_aa: CASSLDRAGGELFF
cdr3_nt: TGCGCCAGCAGCTTGGACAGGGCCGGCGGGGAGCTGTTTTTT

j_call: TRBJ2-2
d_call: .
v_call: TRBV25-1
clone_size: few
cdr3_aa: CASSLGVRDTGELFF
cdr3_nt: TGTGCCAGCAGCTTAGGGGTACGCGACACCGGGGAGCTGTTTTTT

j_call: TRBJ2-1
d_call: .
v_call: TRBV20-1
clone_size: .
cdr3_aa: CSAHISGQYNEQFF
cdr3_nt: TGCAGTGCCCACATTTCCGGACAGTACAATGAGCAGTTCTTC

j_call: TRBJ2-1
d_call: .
v_call: TRBV4-3
clone_size: .
cdr3_aa: CASSQDKLGYNEQFF
cdr3_nt: TGCGCCAGCAGCCAAGATAAGCTCGGGTACAATGAGCAGTTCTTC

j_call: TRBJ2-7
d_call: .
v_call: TRBV13
clone_size: .
cdr3_aa: CASSLELGTDGYYEQYF
cdr3_nt: TGTGCCAGCAGCTTAGAGCTAGGTACCGACGGTTACTACGAGCAGTACTTC

j_call: TRBJ2-3
d_call: .
v_call: TRBV7-2
clone_size: few
cdr3_aa: CASSPKPHTDTQYF
cdr3_nt: TGTGCCAGCAGCCCCAAGCCACACACAGATACGCAGTATTTT

j_call: TRBJ1-1
d_call: .
v_call: TRBV4-3
clone_size: .
cdr3_aa: CANSQGWLNTEAFF
cdr3_nt: TGCGCCAACAGCCAAGGGTGGCTGAACACTGAAGCTTTCTTT

j_call: TRBJ1-2
d_call: .
v_call: TRBV12-3/TRBV12-4
clone_size: few
cdr3_aa: CASSLSGVGNGYTF
cdr3_nt: TGTGCCAGCAGTTTGTCAGGGGTCGGCAATGGCTACACCTTC

j_call: TRBJ2-7
d_call: TRBD1
v_call: TRBV6-5
clone_size: many
cdr3_aa: CASSSPGQGAYEQYF
cdr3_nt: TGTGCCAGCAGTTCCCCGGGACAGGGAGCCTACGAGCAGTACTTC

j_call: TRBJ2-2
d_call: TRBD1
v_call: TRBV6-1
clone_size: few
cdr3_aa: CASGKPETGVFTGELFF
cdr3_nt: TGTGCCAGCGGCAAACCCGAGACAGGGGTCTTCACCGGGGAGCTGTTTTTT

j_call: TRBJ2-1
d_call: TRBD2
v_call: TRBV11-3
clone_size: .
cdr3_aa: CASSLGASGSNEQFF
cdr3_nt: TGTGCCAGCAGCTTAGGGGCTAGCGGGAGCAATGAGCAGTTCTTC

j_call: TRBJ2-7
d_call: TRBD1
v_call: TRBV7-9
clone_size: many
cdr3_aa: CASSLRRQGGMDEQYF
cdr3_nt: TGTGCCAGCAGCTTAAGGCGACAGGGCGGAATGGACGAGCAGTACTTC